Below are 25 T cell receptor beta chains sequenced from a single sample in a study of PD-L1 blockade in urothelial cancer. Time point here: pretreatment peripheral blood. Libraries were prepared by immunoSEQ multiplex PCR; TCRdb keeps only in-frame clonotypes and omits some of them. Of approximately 45,000 clones listed, about 81% are singletons. The sequencing used PBMCs, collected around atezolizumab (anti-PD-L1) treatment. These receptors all come from a man aged 45-65 years with urothelial cancer.

The chain couples TRBV2 to TRBJ1-5, with 10 positions matching TRBD1. The CDR3 length is 15 residues. Unmatched junction bases numbered 7, after V lost 5 bases and J lost 6 bases. Per germline, CDR1 SNHLY and CDR2 FYNNEI. CDR3 sequence: CASSPGQGRIQPQHF. For the CDR3, the DNA is TGTGCCAGCAGTCCGGGACAGGGGAGAATTCAGCCCCAGCATTTT. Full variable domain (outside the CDR3, taken from reference TRBV2 and TRBJ1-5): EPEVTQTPSHQVTQMGQEVILRCVPISNHLYFYWYRQILGQKVEFLVSFYNNEISEKSEIFDDQFSVERPDGSNFTLKIRSTKLEDSAMYFCASSPGQGRIQPQHFGDGTRLSIL.

The chain couples TRBV6-6 to TRBJ1-2, with 9 bases that match TRBD1. Unmatched junction bases numbered 2, after V lost 5 bases and J lost 4 bases. The CDR3 consists of 13 residues. The germline CDR1 and CDR2 sequences are MNHNY and SVGAGI (reference sequence). The CDR3 nucleotides are TGTGCCAGCAGTCAGACAGGGGGCTATGGCTACACCTTC. This codes for CASSQTGGYGYTF.

The CDR3 reads CASGGQPSGNTIYF. The CDR3 DNA sequence: TGTGCCAGCGGAGGACAGCCCTCTGGAAACACCATATATTTT. The rearrangement links TRBV9 to TRBJ1-3; perhaps TRBD1 as D (6 bases). In germline, CDR1 is SGDLS, CDR2 YYNGEE. V was pared by 7 bases and J by 0 bases, with 11 bases between. The length of the CDR3 is 14 residues. The whole variable domain, filled in from reference TRBV9 and TRBJ1-3, reads DSGVTQTPKHLITATGQRVTLRCSPRSGDLSVYWYQQSLDQGLQFLIQYYNGEERAKGNILERFSAQQFPDLHSELNLSSLELGDSALYFCASGGQPSGNTIYFGEGSWLTVV.

In its sample, this clone was seen a few times. This chain uses TRBV18 with TRBJ2-5; maybe TRBD1 (6 bases). This CDR3 has 13 amino acids. Germline CDR1 and CDR2: KGHSH and LQKENI. The V end lost 5 bases, the J end lost 5 bases, and 12 bases lay between the germline ends. CDR3 DNA sequence: TGTGCCAGCTCAAAAACCCAGGGGGAGACCCAGTACTTC. Its protein is CASSKTQGETQYF.

Only a few counts were recorded for this clone. The J gene is TRBJ2-4, the V gene TRBV19; TRBD1 might be the D (5 bases). There are 15 residues in the CDR3. Between the trimmed V and J ends, which lost 7 bases and 7 bases, there was a span of 20 bases. CDR1 and CDR2 (germline): LNHDA, SQIVND (reference sequence). The CDR3 nucleotides are TGTGCCAGTACCCCATACAGGTCAGGGAATAACATTCAGTACTTC. This gives the protein CASTPYRSGNNIQYF.

The chain combines TRBV9 with TRBJ2-3; 7 nucleotides agree with TRBD2. This CDR3 spans 15 amino acids. The trim removed 3 bases at V and 7 bases at J, leaving 11 bases unmatched. Germline V gene data show CDR1 as SGDLS and CDR2 as YYNGEE. The CDR3: CASSAPQRGHYTQYF. The CDR3 DNA sequence: TGTGCCAGCAGCGCCCCCCAGCGGGGTCACTATACGCAGTATTTT.

In this sample, this clone turned up once. The CDR3 DNA reads as TGTGCCAGCAGCCACCTAGCGGGAAGCGAGACCCAGTACTTC. Protein sequence: CASSHLAGSETQYF. The chain couples TRBV5-6 to TRBJ2-5; 9 bases fit TRBD2. Trimming at V came to 4 bases and at J to 5 bases, leaving 6 bases not matched to a gene. In germline, CDR1 is SGHDT, CDR2 YYEEEE. The CDR3 runs to 14 residues.

The chain couples TRBV19 to TRBJ2-3; TRBD1 matches at 7 bases. This CDR3 contains 14 residues. Germline lookup yields CDR1 LNHDA and CDR2 SQIVND (reference sequence). The V and J ends lost 5 bases and 2 bases, in that order; junction bases with no gene match: 4. CDR3 DNA sequence: TGTGCCAGTAGTGCCGGGACAGCCACAGATACGCAGTATTTT. Amino acid sequence: CASSAGTATDTQYF.

This rearrangement joins TRBV6-5 to TRBJ1-1; 7 positions match TRBD1. The ends lost 6 bases at V and 8 bases at J; junction bases unmatched: 12. CDR3 length equals 14 residues. From germline, CDR1 is MNHEY and CDR2 SVGAGI. CDR3 region: CASSHPGQRGEAFF. CDR3 nucleotides: TGTGCCAGCAGCCACCCGGGACAGCGAGGAGAAGCTTTCTTT.

The table lists this clone with a few counts. The chain joins TRBV28 to TRBJ1-2; TRBD1 aligns across 7 bases. V was pared by 6 bases and J by 6 bases, with 4 bases of the junction left unmatched. The CDR3 length is 12 residues. Germline V lookup: CDR1 MDHEN, CDR2 SYDVKM. In DNA, the CDR3 is TGTGCCAGCAGGATCGACAGGGATGGCTACACCTTC. This translates into CASRIDRDGYTF.

The J gene is TRBJ1-6, the V gene TRBV7-2, with D hard to call. Between the trimmed V and J ends, which lost 1 base and 9 bases, there was a span of 13 bases. Germline assignment: CDR1 SGHTA and CDR2 FQGNSA. The CDR3 spans 15 residues. This CDR3 is CASSLERVLGSPLHF. The DNA for the CDR3 is TGTGCCAGCAGCTTAGAACGGGTGTTGGGTTCACCCCTCCACTTT. Together with reference TRBV7-2 and TRBJ1-6, the CDR3 gives the full variable domain: GAGVSQSPSNKVTEKGKDVELRCDPISGHTALYWYRQSLGQGLEFLIYFQGNSAPDKSGLPSDRFSAERTGGSVSTLTIQRTQQEDSAVYLCASSLERVLGSPLHFGNGTRLTVT.

V usage is TRBV29-1 and J usage is TRBJ1-2; 8 bases align to TRBD1. This CDR3 has 14 amino acids. V shed 6 bases, J shed 7 bases, and the junction held 13 bases outside the gene matches. The V gene's germline CDR1 is SQVTM and CDR2 ANQGSEA. The CDR3: CSVRARQGFSGYTF. CDR3 nucleotide sequence: TGCAGCGTCCGGGCCCGACAGGGGTTCTCTGGCTACACCTTC. The whole variable domain, remainder taken from reference TRBV29-1 and TRBJ1-2, is SAVISQKPSRDICQRGTSLTIQCQVDSQVTMMFWYRQQPGQSLTLIATANQGSEATYESGFVIDKFPISRPNLTFSTLTVSNMSPEDSSIYLCSVRARQGFSGYTFGSGTRLTVV.

The chain carries TRBV12-5 and TRBJ1-3; D is unclear. V was pared by 6 bases and J by 0 bases, with 6 bases between. This CDR3 comprises 13 residues. Per the germline V gene, CDR1 is LGHNT and CDR2 is FRNRAP. DNA of the CDR3: TGTGCTAGTGGCCGGAGCTCTGGAAACACCATATATTTT. Its translation: CASGRSSGNTIYF.

The J gene is TRBJ2-5, the V gene TRBV9; D perhaps matches TRBD2 (7 bases). CDR3 size: 13 residues. The germline V gene encodes CDR1 SGDLS and CDR2 YYNGEE. V was cut by 5 bases and J by 5 bases, with 13 bases left in between. The CDR3 region has the DNA TGTGCCAGCAGTCGGGGGGCCAAGGAGACCCAGTACTTC. Protein: CASSRGAKETQYF.

The chain employs TRBV5-1 and TRBJ1-4; D unclear. The CDR3 length is 15 residues. Germline values: CDR1 SGHRS, CDR2 YFSETQ. The V gene lost 4 bases and the J gene lost 5 bases, with 15 bases spanning the gap. Here the CDR3 reads CASSVGGGWNEKLFF. The CDR3 DNA reads as TGCGCCAGCAGCGTGGGTGGAGGGTGGAATGAAAAACTGTTTTTT.

The rearrangement uses TRBV9 and TRBJ2-1; TRBD2 matches 7 bases. Germline CDR1 is SGDLS and CDR2 is YYNGEE. CDR3 length equals 15 residues. J gave up 8 bases and V 0 bases, and 8 bases lay outside the gene matches. CDR3 DNA: TGTGCCAGCAGCGTAGGTTCTAGCGGAGGCGATGAGCAGTTCTTC. The encoded protein is CASSVGSSGGDEQFF. Using reference TRBV9 and TRBJ2-1 for the parts outside the CDR3, the full variable domain is DSGVTQTPKHLITATGQRVTLRCSPRSGDLSVYWYQQSLDQGLQFLIQYYNGEERAKGNILERFSAQQFPDLHSELNLSSLELGDSALYFCASSVGSSGGDEQFFGPGTRLTVL.

V is TRBV15 and J is TRBJ2-2, with 8 bases fitting TRBD1. Germline CDR1 LNHNV, CDR2 YYDKDF (reference sequence). J gave up 0 bases and V 6 bases, and 6 bases lay outside the gene matches. The CDR3 is 16 residues long. The CDR3 here is CATRDRVTSNTGELFF. CDR3 coding DNA: TGTGCCACCAGGGACAGGGTTACATCGAACACCGGGGAGCTGTTTTTT.

This chain uses TRBV2 with TRBJ1-5; 7 bases map to TRBD1. V shed 7 bases and J 1 base; nucleotides not matched to a gene: 7. Germline-derived CDR1 and CDR2 are SNHLY and FYNNEI. CDR3 size: 15 residues. This CDR3 reads CASTLEGQSNQPQHF. DNA of the CDR3: TGTGCCAGCACTCTGGAGGGACAGAGCAATCAGCCCCAGCATTTT.

The chain recombines TRBV7-8 with TRBJ2-1, with a possible D match to TRBD2 (5 bases). Deletions cut 0 bases from V and 7 bases from J, with 10 bases between. CDR1 is SGHVS and CDR2 is FQNEAQ in the germline V gene. The CDR3 spans 14 residues. The CDR3 loop reads CASSLARASNEQFF. For the CDR3, the DNA is TGTGCCAGCAGCTTAGCGCGGGCTAGTAATGAGCAGTTCTTC.

This clone has only one observation. This chain links TRBV18 with TRBJ2-2; 9 bases fit TRBD1. Germline loops: CDR1 KGHSH, CDR2 LQKENI. This CDR3 spans 16 amino acids. Trimming took 3 bases from V and 4 from J; bases not matched to a gene: 6. This chain's CDR3 is CASSPVGQGGTGELFF. The CDR3 region has the DNA TGTGCCAGCTCACCCGTGGGACAGGGTGGCACCGGGGAGCTGTTTTTT. The whole variable domain, filled in from reference TRBV18 and TRBJ2-2, reads NAGVMQNPRHLVRRRGQEARLRCSPMKGHSHVYWYRQLPEEGLKFMVYLQKENIIDESGMPKERFSAEFPKEGPSILRIQQVVRGDSAAYFCASSPVGQGGTGELFFGEGSRLTVL.

The V call is TRBV11-3, the J call TRBJ1-1, with TRBD1 matching over 7 bases. Germline V CDR1 and CDR2: SGHNT, YENEEA. The CDR3 totals 15 residues. V shed 2 bases and J 1 base; nucleotides not matched to a gene: 4. The CDR3 loop reads CASSLTGTANTEAFF. In nucleotides, the CDR3 is TGTGCCAGCAGCTTAACCGGGACAGCGAACACTGAAGCTTTCTTT.

This rearrangement joins TRBV30 to TRBJ2-5; no clear D. Deletions cut 4 bases from V and 5 bases from J, with 11 bases between. CDR1 GTSNPN and CDR2 SVGIG come from the germline V gene (reference sequence). The CDR3 totals 12 residues. The CDR3 reads CAWTHSSETQYF. CDR3 nucleotide sequence: TGTGCCTGGACCCACTCGTCGGAGACCCAGTACTTC.

V gene TRBV25-1 combines with J gene TRBJ1-1; D may be TRBD1 (5 bases). The germline V gene has CDR1 MGHDK and CDR2 SYGVNS. Deletions cut 6 bases from V and 3 bases from J, with 17 bases between. The CDR3 length is 15 residues. CDR3 bases: TGTGCCAGCAGCGTCCCGAGGGCGGGGGACACTGAAGCTTTCTTT. Residues: CASSVPRAGDTEAFF.

The chain carries TRBV19 and TRBJ2-4; D might be TRBD1 (6 bases). Trimming shortened V by 3 bases and J by 8 bases, and 20 bases separated the two germline ends. Germline V gene data show CDR1 as LNHDA and CDR2 as SQIVND (reference sequence). This CDR3 is built from 16 residues. The CDR3 DNA follows: TGTGCCAGTAGTATGGGGGTTAGAATTAAGGGGGACATTCAGTACTTC. As protein: CASSMGVRIKGDIQYF.

The chain couples TRBV28 to TRBJ2-6; the D is unclear. The germline V and J ends were trimmed by 2 bases and 0 bases, with 5 bases remaining between them. Germline assignment: CDR1 MDHEN and CDR2 SYDVKM. The CDR3 has 15 residues. CDR3 sequence reads: CASSLRGSGANVLTF. The CDR3 nucleotides read TGTGCCAGCAGTTTACGAGGCTCTGGGGCCAACGTCCTGACTTTC.